The clone carrying this T cell receptor (beta chain) was detected a few times. The data derive from a study of response to subunit inactivated influenza vaccine. TCRdb reprocessed the RT-PCR reads with MiXCR, giving one entry per CDR3 protein. The sample lists about 540,000 distinct CDR3 sequences, roughly 25% occurring once. The ends were cut back, 0 bases at V and 0 bases at J, with 22 bases in the middle. The CDR3 is 20 amino acids. Germline loops: CDR1 SGHDN, CDR2 FVKESK. This same sample was also taken into another study, of T cells expressing NK-cell markers. That study reports: Making the TCR beta cDNA relied on 5'RACE template switching with UMIs. Repertoire data for TCR beta were derived from sorted T cells (CD3+CD56+NKG2C+, CD3+CD56+NKG2C- and CD3+CD56-NKG2C+). Out of eight donors sequenced, seven tested HCMV-seropositive and the remaining one seronegative. A range of roughly 1.0-8% of CD8+ T cells consisted of dominant NKG2C+ clonotypes in 5 or 6 donors.

The starting material was CD4+ T cells sorted from PBMCs, obtained 12 days after vaccination. The chain employs TRBV14 and TRBJ2-3, with D maybe TRBD2 (6 bases). This receptor was taken from a man aged 50 to 60 who received an inactivated influenza vaccine. In DNA, the CDR3 is TGTGCCAGCAGCCAAGAGGGGAGGACGATAGGGCCGTCTAGCACAGATACGCAGTATTTT. Translated, it gives CASSQEGRTIGPSSTDTQYF.